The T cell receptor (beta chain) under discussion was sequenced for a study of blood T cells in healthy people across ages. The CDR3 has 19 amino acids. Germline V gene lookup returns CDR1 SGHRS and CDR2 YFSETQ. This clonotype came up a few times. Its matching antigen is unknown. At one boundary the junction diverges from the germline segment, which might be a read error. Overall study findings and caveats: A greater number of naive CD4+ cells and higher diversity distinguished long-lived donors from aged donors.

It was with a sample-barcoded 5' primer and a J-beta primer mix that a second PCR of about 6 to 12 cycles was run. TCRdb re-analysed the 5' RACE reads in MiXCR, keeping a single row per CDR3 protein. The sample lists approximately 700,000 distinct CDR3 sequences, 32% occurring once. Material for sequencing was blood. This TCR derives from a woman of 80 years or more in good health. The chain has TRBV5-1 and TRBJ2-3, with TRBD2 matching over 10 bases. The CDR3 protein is CAGSPRAGGAVGSTDTQYF. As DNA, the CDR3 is TGCGCCGGCAGCCCACGAGCGGGGGGGGCGGTAGGGAGCACAGATACGCAGTATTTT. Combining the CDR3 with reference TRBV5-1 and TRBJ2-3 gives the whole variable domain KAGVTQTPRYLIKTRGQQVTLSCSPISGHRSVSWYQQTPGQGLQFLFEYFSETQRNKGNFPGRFSGRQFSNSRSEMNVSTLELGDSALYLCAGSPRAGGAVGSTDTQYFGPGTRLTVL.